The 31 T cell receptor beta chains in this list originate from one sample, sequenced in a study of T-cell reconstitution after alpha-beta-depleted transplantation in children. TCRbeta library construction was performed incorporating unique molecular identifiers. TCRdb independently ran MiXCR on the PCR reads; one entry per CDR3 protein. This table holds some 260,000 distinct CDR3 sequences, 20% to 30% found once. The sample consisted of PBMCs, mostly from graft donor cells, taken 360 days after TCRalphabeta/CD19-depleted stem cell transplant. The receptor source for this set is a female patient between 2 and 10 years old who had a stem cell transplant for congenital amegakaryocytic thrombocytopenia, so the T cells may come from the graft donor.

This clonotype showed up just a few times. The chain employs TRBV20-1 and TRBJ2-2, with D possibly being TRBD2 (6 bases). The CDR3 totals 15 residues. Germline V gives CDR1 DFQATT, CDR2 SNEGSKA (reference sequence). Between the trimmed V and J ends, which lost 1 base and 2 bases, there was a span of 11 bases. CDR3 in amino acids: CSARGGEINTGELFF. CDR3 nucleotides: TGCAGTGCTAGAGGGGGGGAGATCAACACCGGGGAGCTGTTTTTT.

V gene TRBV3-1 combines with J gene TRBJ2-1; D perhaps matches TRBD1 (6 bases). V gave up 4 bases and J gave up 7 bases, with 14 bases separating them. Germline CDR1 LGHDT, CDR2 YNNKEL (reference sequence). The CDR3 sequence is 14 residues long. CDR3 nucleotides: TGTGCCAGCAGCCGGGGGCGGTTTACGAATGAGCAGTTCTTC. Translating gives CASSRGRFTNEQFF.

This clonotype was recorded a few times. The chain recombines TRBV20-1 with TRBJ1-4; weak D call: TRBD1 (5 bases). Trimming shortened V by 0 bases and J by 7 bases, and 21 bases separated the two germline ends. Germline V lookup: CDR1 DFQATT, CDR2 SNEGSKA (reference sequence). The CDR3 has 17 amino acids. The CDR3 sequence is CSAREGTGERGGEKLFF. The CDR3 DNA reads TGCAGTGCTAGAGAGGGGACGGGGGAACGGGGAGGTGAAAAACTGTTTTTT.

The chain combines TRBV15 with TRBJ2-1, with D possibly TRBD2 on 6 matching bases. V was clipped by 1 base and J by 0 bases, with 13 bases between them. Germline CDR1 reads LNHNV; CDR2 reads YYDKDF (reference sequence). This CDR3 spans 17 amino acids. The CDR3 is CATSRGAGSSSYNEQFF. CDR3 nucleotides: TGTGCCACCAGCAGAGGCGCGGGGTCTAGCTCCTACAATGAGCAGTTCTTC.

This clonotype was picked up one time. The chain joins TRBV4-1 to TRBJ2-3; 7 positions agree with TRBD2. V trimming: 4 bases; J trimming: 2 bases; junction bases outside the gene matches: 15. The CDR3 sequence is 18 residues long. Looked up from germline, CDR1 is MGHRA and CDR2 is YSYEKL. CDR3 bases: TGCGCCAGCAGCCCCTTGGGAGGGACCAGAACGCCCACAGATACGCAGTATTTT. Amino acid sequence: CASSPLGGTRTPTDTQYF.

V usage is TRBV20-1 and J usage is TRBJ2-7; TRBD2 aligns across 9 bases. Trimming at V came to 7 bases and at J to 4 bases, leaving 14 bases not matched to a gene. Germline V lookup: CDR1 DFQATT, CDR2 SNEGSKA (reference sequence). The CDR3 loop spans 15 amino acids. In DNA form, the CDR3 reads TGCAGTGTCAGGAGGGTTAGCGGGGGATGGTACGAGCAGTACTTC. It is translated as CSVRRVSGGWYEQYF.

The chain links TRBV29-1 to TRBJ1-2; D uncertain. CDR1 SQVTM and CDR2 ANQGSEA come from the germline V gene. CDR3 size: 12 residues. V dropped 5 bases and J dropped 3 bases, with 10 bases sitting between them. CDR3 amino acids: CSVQGRDYGYTF. CDR3 nucleotide sequence: TGCAGCGTTCAAGGGAGGGACTATGGCTACACCTTC.

The chain links TRBV5-1 to TRBJ2-1, with TRBD1 as a possible D gene (6 bases). V was trimmed by 4 bases and J by 0 bases, leaving 14 bases between them. This CDR3 is built from 16 residues. Germline V gene sequence: CDR1 SGHRS, CDR2 YFSETQ. The CDR3 nucleotides are TGCGCCAGCAGCCTTTTCGGACAGTTCTCCTACAATGAGCAGTTCTTC. It translates to CASSLFGQFSYNEQFF.

The chain combines TRBV12-3 or TRBV12-4 with TRBJ1-3; D uncertain. V lost 6 bases and J 1 base, leaving 10 bases between the germline ends. The length of the CDR3 is 14 residues. CDR3 in DNA: TGTGCCAGCAGGCGTGAGTTATCTGGAAACACCATATATTTT. Protein product: CASRRELSGNTIYF.

On this clonotype: Its ends do not fully match the called genes, so a read error is possible. The rearrangement joins TRBV3-1 to TRBJ1-1; no reliable D call. In germline, CDR1 is LGHDT, CDR2 YNNKEL (reference sequence). The CDR3 extends over 14 amino acids. The CDR3 protein is CASSQDQTQRGNNF. The CDR3 DNA reads TGTGCCAGCAGCCAAGACCAAACACAACGGGGTAATAACTTT.

A few counts support this clonotype. The rearrangement uses TRBV12-3 or TRBV12-4 and TRBJ2-7, with D perhaps being TRBD1 or TRBD2 (5 bases each). Trimming took off 5 bases at V and 8 bases at J, with 19 bases between the two ends. The CDR3 is 14 residues long. The CDR3 sequence: CASSVGTPSAQQYF. CDR3 DNA: TGTGCCAGCAGTGTTGGGACCCCTTCTGCGCAGCAGTACTTC.

As for this clonotype: A much larger clone is a single base away; this may be a read error. The CDR3 region is CASYRGHANTGELFF. For the CDR3, the DNA is TGTGCCAGCTACAGGGGACACGCGAACACCGGGGAGCTGTTTTTT. The chain links TRBV3-1 to TRBJ2-2; 7 bases line up with TRBD1. The CDR3 totals 15 residues. The ends lost 8 bases at V and 0 bases at J; junction bases unmatched: 6. Germline V gives CDR1 LGHDT, CDR2 YNNKEL (reference sequence). The complete variable domain, with remaining parts taken from reference TRBV3-1 and TRBJ2-2, reads DTAVSQTPKYLVTQMGNDKSIKCEQNLGHDTMYWYKQDSKKFLKIMFSYNNKELIINETVPNRFSPKSPDKAHLNLHINSLELGDSAVYFCASYRGHANTGELFFGEGSRLTVL.

V is TRBV20-1 and J is TRBJ2-1; 8 bases align to TRBD2. With V trimmed by 5 bases and J by 12 bases, 12 bases remained unmatched. The CDR3 runs to 13 residues. Per the germline V gene, CDR1 is DFQATT and CDR2 is SNEGSKA (reference sequence). In DNA, the CDR3 is TGCAGTGCTCCTGAGCATAGCGGGATGGTGCAGTTCTTC. Translated: CSAPEHSGMVQFF.

This clonotype was observed at least ten times. V and J are TRBV20-1 and TRBJ2-7; D ambiguous. CDR1 and CDR2 from the germline V gene are DFQATT and SNEGSKA (reference sequence). This CDR3 has 12 amino acids. Trimming left V 3 bases short and J 4 bases short, with 10 bases between. For the CDR3, the DNA is TGCAGTGCTAGCGAGACACTATACGAGCAGTACTTC. Translation: CSASETLYEQYF.

This clonotype was observed a handful of times. The rearrangement links TRBV19 to TRBJ2-3; 7 bases align to TRBD1. This CDR3 contains 15 residues. Germline values: CDR1 LNHDA, CDR2 SQIVND (reference sequence). The ends lost 6 bases at V and 2 bases at J; junction bases unmatched: 8. CDR3 nucleotides: TGTGCCAGTAGATTTAGGGACAGAGACACAGATACGCAGTATTTT. Encoded protein: CASRFRDRDTDTQYF.

The V gene is TRBV19, the J gene TRBJ2-1; D tentatively reads TRBD1 or TRBD2 (5 bases each). The CDR3 consists of 14 residues. V shed 10 bases and J shed 0 bases, with 13 bases lying between them. The germline CDR1 and CDR2 sequences are LNHDA and SQIVND (reference sequence). In DNA, the CDR3 is TGTGCCACGGGACGGGCTAACTCCTACAATGAGCAGTTCTTC. Protein: CATGRANSYNEQFF.

Only a few counts were recorded for this clonotype. V is TRBV6-2 or TRBV6-3 and J is TRBJ2-7; perhaps TRBD2 as D (6 bases). Trimming removed 11 bases from V and 1 base from J, with 15 bases in between. Germline V lookup: CDR1 MNHEY, CDR2 SVGEGT. The CDR3 extends over 13 amino acids. The CDR3 region has the DNA TGTGCCCGCGGAGGGATCGCATCCTACGAGCAGTACTTC. It yields the protein CARGGIASYEQYF.

CDR3: CASRRTGRSYEQYF. CDR3 bases: TGTGCCAGCAGAAGAACGGGTCGATCCTACGAGCAGTACTTC. This chain links TRBV2 with TRBJ2-7, with D unresolved. The V end lost 6 bases, the J end lost 1 base, and 13 bases lay between the germline ends. This CDR3 spans 14 amino acids. The germline V gene encodes CDR1 SNHLY and CDR2 FYNNEI.

There are many counts of this clonotype. The chain combines TRBV12-3 or TRBV12-4 with TRBJ1-2; no clear D. There are 14 residues in the CDR3. Trimming removed 3 bases from V and 1 base from J, with 9 bases in between. The chain's CDR3 is CASSFPPDNYGYTF. CDR3 DNA sequence: TGTGCCAGCAGTTTCCCCCCAGATAACTATGGCTACACCTTC.

This clonotype was counted a few times. The genes are TRBV5-1 and TRBJ2-5, with D perhaps TRBD2 (6 bases). There are 14 residues in the CDR3. Trimming took 6 bases from V and 1 from J, leaving 13 bases between them. CDR1 and CDR2 (germline): SGHRS, YFSETQ. The CDR3 region has the DNA TGCGCCAGCATGGCGGGAATTAGCCAAGAGACCCAGTACTTC. It encodes CASMAGISQETQYF.

This chain uses TRBV7-8 with TRBJ1-4, with a weak D call TRBD1 (5 bases). Trimming cost V 5 bases and J 13 bases, with 14 bases left between them. Germline V gives CDR1 SGHVS, CDR2 FQNEAQ. This CDR3 has 12 residues. In nucleotides, the CDR3 is TGTGCCAGCAGCGTAGGGACGGCGCGACTGTTTTTT. Translating it yields CASSVGTARLFF. Using reference TRBV7-8 and TRBJ1-4 for the parts outside the CDR3, the full variable domain is GAGVSQSPRYKVAKRGQDVALRCDPISGHVSLFWYQQALGQGPEFLTYFQNEAQLDKSGLPSDRFFAERPEGSVSTLKIQRTQQEDSAVYLCASSVGTARLFFGSGTQLSVL.

The CDR3 DNA reads TGTGCCAGCAGTCCGGAGCAGGGGGCTGGAAACACCATATATTTT. Its protein is CASSPEQGAGNTIYF. The genes are TRBV6-1 and TRBJ1-3, with 7 bases fitting TRBD1. The CDR3 has 15 amino acids. Germline values: CDR1 MNHNS, CDR2 SASEGT. The V and J ends lost 5 bases and 2 bases, in that order; junction bases with no gene match: 6.

This clonotype was counted only a few times. V and J are TRBV9 and TRBJ2-1; D assignment may be TRBD1 or TRBD2 (5 bases each). The length of the CDR3 is 14 residues. V lost 4 bases to trimming and J lost 5 bases, with 13 bases between them. Germline assignment: CDR1 SGDLS and CDR2 YYNGEE. The CDR3 DNA reads as TGTGCCAGCAGCTTCCGGGACGCCAACAATGAGCAGTTCTTC. It translates to CASSFRDANNEQFF.

This clonotype has a handful of counts. The chain is built from TRBV9 and TRBJ2-3; 10 bases map to TRBD1. Germline-derived CDR1 and CDR2 are SGDLS and YYNGEE. With V trimmed by 0 bases and J by 3 bases, 4 bases remained unmatched. This CDR3 region has 16 residues. The CDR3 region is CASSVAGQGFTDTQYF. CDR3 in DNA: TGTGCCAGCAGCGTAGCGGGACAGGGGTTTACAGATACGCAGTATTTT.

In this sample, this clonotype turned up once. This chain connects TRBV20-1 to TRBJ2-1; 10 bases are shared with TRBD2. V shed 6 bases and J 4 bases; nucleotides not matched to a gene: 6. This CDR3 spans 14 amino acids. Germline CDR1 DFQATT, CDR2 SNEGSKA (reference sequence). CDR3 nucleotide sequence: TGCAGTGCCTCTAGCGGGGGCGCTTACAATGAGCAGTTCTTC. Amino acid sequence: CSASSGGAYNEQFF.

The chain couples TRBV7-8 to TRBJ2-5, with TRBD1 matching 8 bases. This CDR3 has 15 residues. From germline, CDR1 is SGHVS and CDR2 FQNEAQ. Germline trimming cut 4 bases from V and 5 bases from J; bases unmatched to any gene: 9. This chain's CDR3 is CASSSTRTGLETQYF. The CDR3 coding sequence is TGTGCCAGCAGCTCGACCCGGACAGGGTTGGAGACCCAGTACTTC. Complete variable domain (other parts from reference TRBV7-8 and TRBJ2-5): GAGVSQSPRYKVAKRGQDVALRCDPISGHVSLFWYQQALGQGPEFLTYFQNEAQLDKSGLPSDRFFAERPEGSVSTLKIQRTQQEDSAVYLCASSSTRTGLETQYFGPGTRLLVL.

In this sample, this clonotype turned up many times. The V gene is TRBV20-1, the J gene TRBJ2-3, with D unclear. The CDR3 extends over 13 amino acids. V lost 6 bases to trimming and J lost 6 bases, with 16 bases between them. The V gene's germline CDR1 is DFQATT and CDR2 SNEGSKA (reference sequence). In DNA form, the CDR3 reads TGCAGTGCCCCCCTGGACGTTTCGGATACGCAGTATTTT. Translated, it gives CSAPLDVSDTQYF.

The V and J genes are TRBV6-1 and TRBJ1-1, with D maybe TRBD1 (5 bases). There are 13 residues in the CDR3. V was trimmed by 4 bases and J by 3 bases, leaving 9 bases between them. Germline V CDR1 and CDR2: MNHNS, SASEGT. Here the CDR3 reads CASSGGVYTEAFF. CDR3 DNA sequence: TGTGCCAGCAGTGGAGGGGTATACACTGAAGCTTTCTTT.

V usage is TRBV4-1 and J usage is TRBJ2-6; D may be TRBD1 (5 bases). This CDR3 is 16 amino acids long. CDR1 is MGHRA, CDR2 YSYEKL, per germline. V gave up 4 bases and J gave up 0 bases, with 10 bases separating them. DNA for the CDR3: TGCGCCAGCAGCCGCCGACAGAGCTCTGGGGCCAACGTCCTGACTTTC. This codes for CASSRRQSSGANVLTF.

This clonotype was observed a handful of times. The chain links TRBV4-3 to TRBJ2-1, with 10 bases lining up with TRBD1. The CDR3 is 19 amino acids. Germline V gene sequence: CDR1 LGHNA, CDR2 YSLEER. Trimming at V came to 1 base and at J to 5 bases, leaving 14 bases not matched to a gene. Written as DNA, the CDR3 is TGCGCCAGCAGCCAAGGTTTCTGGGACAGGGGAGGTTCAGACAATGAGCAGTTCTTC. Encoded protein: CASSQGFWDRGGSDNEQFF.

The rearrangement uses TRBV5-1 and TRBJ1-2; D unresolved. Trimming removed 0 bases from V and 13 bases from J, with 22 bases in between. The CDR3 covers 15 residues. Germline V gene data show CDR1 as SGHRS and CDR2 as YFSETQ. The CDR3 protein is CASSLAGEPTIGITF. The CDR3 DNA is TGCGCCAGCAGCTTGGCGGGAGAGCCCACTATCGGGATCACCTTC. The full variable domain, in which reference TRBV5-1 and TRBJ1-2 provide the parts outside the CDR3, is KAGVTQTPRYLIKTRGQQVTLSCSPISGHRSVSWYQQTPGQGLQFLFEYFSETQRNKGNFPGRFSGRQFSNSRSEMNVSTLELGDSALYLCASSLAGEPTIGITFGSGTRLTVV.